This paragraph covers one TCR beta chain sequence. Per germline, CDR1 MNHNS and CDR2 SASEGT. CDR3 length: 14 residues. The ends were cut back, 3 bases at V and 0 bases at J, with 8 bases in the middle. As originally analysed: Reference gene primer amplification gave nucleated cell count estimates. The repertoire was sequenced with immunoSEQ multiplex PCR; TCRdb's copy has only in-frame clones and lacks some. V and J calls and clone size follow that table, whereas D and trimming were derived from the DNA. Among some 300,000 clones listed, about 88% were seen once. These data come from a study of blood T cell repertoires in COVID-19. Study-wide context: Acute and convalescent COVID-19 specimens originated in the United States, Italy and Spain. In each case, the material was cDNA or gDNA derived from T cells, B-cell-depleted T cells, or PBMCs.

The chain combines TRBV6-1 with TRBJ1-2; D might be TRBD1 (5 bases). The sample taken for sequencing was peripheral blood. The sequence came from a man between 65 and 80 years old with acute or convalescent COVID-19. CDR3 coding DNA: TGTGCCAGCAGTGAGGGGCTCCCTAACTATGGCTACACCTTC. It specifies CASSEGLPNYGYTF.